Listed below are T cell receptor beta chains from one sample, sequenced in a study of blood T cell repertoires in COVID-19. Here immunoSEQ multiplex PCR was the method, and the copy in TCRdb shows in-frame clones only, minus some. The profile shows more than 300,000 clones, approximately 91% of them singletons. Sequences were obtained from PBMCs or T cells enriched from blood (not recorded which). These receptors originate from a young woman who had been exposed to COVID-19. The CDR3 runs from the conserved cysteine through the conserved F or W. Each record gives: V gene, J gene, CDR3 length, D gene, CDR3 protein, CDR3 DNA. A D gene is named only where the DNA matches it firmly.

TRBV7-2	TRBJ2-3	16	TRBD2	CASSNLAGAPGDTQYF	TGTGCCAGCAGCAATTTAGCGGGGGCCCCAGGAGATACGCAGTATTTT
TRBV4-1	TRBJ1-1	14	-	CASSQDQGNTEAFF	TGCGCCAGCAGCCAAGATCAGGGGAACACTGAAGCTTTCTTT
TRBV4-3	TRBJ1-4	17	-	CASSHEQGIATNEKLFF	TGCGCCAGCAGCCATGAACAGGGAATTGCAACTAATGAAAAACTGTTTTTT
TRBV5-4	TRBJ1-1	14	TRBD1	CASSPGGRGTEAFF	TGTGCCAGCAGCCCAGGGGGGCGGGGAACTGAAGCTTTCTTT
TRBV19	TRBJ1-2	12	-	CASSQQGYGYTF	TGTGCCAGCTCCCAACAGGGATATGGCTACACCTTC
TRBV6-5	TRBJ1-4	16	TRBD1	CASSYSGTATNEKLFF	TGTGCCAGCAGTTACTCAGGGACAGCAACTAATGAAAAACTGTTTTTT
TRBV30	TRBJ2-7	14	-	CAWSVYRQSYEQYF	TGTGCCTGGAGTGTATATCGACAGTCCTACGAGCAGTACTTC
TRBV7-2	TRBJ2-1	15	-	CASSLRVSPDNEQFF	TGTGCCAGCAGTCTTCGGGTCTCTCCCGACAATGAGCAGTTCTTC
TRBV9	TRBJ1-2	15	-	CASSVGAGSRFGYTF	TGTGCCAGCAGCGTAGGGGCAGGGTCAAGGTTTGGCTACACCTTC
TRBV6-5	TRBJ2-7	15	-	CASSLTGQSLYEQYF	TGTGCCAGCAGCCTTACGGGACAAAGCCTTTACGAGCAGTACTTC
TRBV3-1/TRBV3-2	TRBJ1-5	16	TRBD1	CASSPSGQGAGQPQHF	TGTGCCAGCAGCCCCTCGGGACAGGGGGCGGGTCAGCCCCAGCATTTT
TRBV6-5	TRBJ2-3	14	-	CASSPSWSADTQYF	TGTGCCAGCAGCCCATCGTGGAGTGCAGATACGCAGTATTTT
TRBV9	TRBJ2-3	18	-	CASSGPGTTTLSTDTQYF	TGTGCCAGCAGCGGCCCAGGGACAACTACCCTTAGCACAGATACGCAGTATTTT
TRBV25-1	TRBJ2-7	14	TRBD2	CASSGWGGSYEQYF	TGTGCCAGCAGTGGGTGGGGGGGCTCCTACGAGCAGTACTTC
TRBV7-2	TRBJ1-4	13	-	CASSSGRTEKLFF	TGTGCCAGCAGTTCAGGGCGGACTGAAAAACTGTTTTTT
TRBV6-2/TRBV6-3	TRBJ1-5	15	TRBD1	CASSYFGQANQPQHF	TGTGCCAGCAGTTATTTCGGACAGGCTAATCAGCCCCAGCATTTT
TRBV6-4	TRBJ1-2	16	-	CASSVGVTHSRDGYTF	TGTGCCAGCAGTGTAGGGGTTACACATTCAAGGGATGGCTACACCTTC
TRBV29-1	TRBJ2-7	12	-	CSVGGLNYEQYF	TGCAGCGTTGGAGGTCTTAACTACGAGCAGTACTTC
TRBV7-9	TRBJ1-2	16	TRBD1	CASSLAPGQGPYGYTF	TGTGCCAGCAGCTTAGCCCCGGGACAGGGTCCCTATGGCTACACCTTC
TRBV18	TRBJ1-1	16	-	CASSPPGGKANTEAFF	TGTGCCAGCTCACCACCCGGGGGGAAGGCGAACACTGAAGCTTTCTTT